The sample holds many counts of the clone carrying this TCR beta chain. What it recognizes is unknown. Using its own MiXCR run on the multiplex PCR reads, TCRdb lists one record per CDR3 protein. The repertoire consists of approximately 170,000 distinct CDR3 sequences, with roughly a third occurring once and the leading ten covering approximately 4.3%. This sample is drawn from a study of breast tumors, draining lymph nodes, adjacent tissues. Study observations and caveats: Compared with lymph nodes, tumors were less diverse; compared with nontumor tissue, more. Data fit most tumor T cells coming from lymph node, expanding in tumor. That most tumor T cells come from lymph nodes remained unproven.

The lymph nodes were axillary draining lymph nodes from breast cancer patients. CDR1 is DFQATT, CDR2 SNEGSKA, per germline (reference sequence). CDR3 length equals 16 residues. The ends were cut back, 3 bases at V and 8 bases at J, with 22 bases in the middle. The source is a female donor with breast cancer. Some clones in this sample may be carry-over from other donors' samples. The sequencing input was axillary lymph node tissue. This chain joins TRBV20-1 and TRBJ2-2; a weak D match, TRBD2 (6 bases). The CDR3 here is CSARALAGTQVGELFF. The CDR3 DNA sequence: TGCAGTGCTAGGGCTTTGGCGGGAACGCAGGTAGGGGAGCTGTTTTTT.